The rows below give T cell receptor beta chains drawn from one sample of a study of human T cells and chemical hapten exposure. MiXCR, applied by TCRdb to the RACE reads, yields one record per CDR3 protein. The table shows fewer than 95,000 distinct CDR3 sequences, with approximately 11% occurring only once. Source: whole blood, taken in connection with sensitization to the hapten diphenylcyclopropenone (DPC). The receptors originated from a man in his forties or fifties with alopecia areata. Some clones in this sample may be carry-over from other donors' samples. Both conserved end residues are part of each CDR3. D genes are given only for firm matches. Not every row has a clone size; where given, it reads once, few, many or a size class.

d_call,v_call,clone_size,cdr3_length,j_call,cdr3_nt,cdr3_aa
NA,TRBV20-1,few,16,TRBJ2-3,TGCAGTGCTAGAGATCCGGGGGGCGGGAGAGTAGATACGCAGTATTTT,CSARDPGGGRVDTQYF
NA,TRBV27,NA,12,TRBJ2-1,TGTGCCAGCAGTCCAATAGTAGATGAGCAGTTCTTC,CASSPIVDEQFF
NA,TRBV20-1,NA,14,TRBJ1-4,TGCAGTGCTAGTGGACCCTCCACTTCTGAAAAACTGTTTTTT,CSASGPSTSEKLFF
TRBD2,TRBV5-1,many,20,TRBJ2-3,TGCGCCAGCAGCTTGGTCGCTAGCGGGGGGCAACTGCATAGCACAGATACGCAGTATTTT,CASSLVASGGQLHSTDTQYF
NA,TRBV27,NA,17,TRBJ2-3,TGTGCCAGCAGTTTGGTCCCTATGAGGGACCGCACAGATACGCAGTATTTT,CASSLVPMRDRTDTQYF
NA,TRBV11-2,NA,16,TRBJ2-5,TGTGCCAGCAGCTTAATCGGGGCAGAGAGACAAGAGACCCAGTACTTC,CASSLIGAERQETQYF
NA,TRBV28,few,16,TRBJ2-7,TGTGCCAGCAGTTTGCCCGGCGAGCGGGTGACCTACGAGCAGTACTTC,CASSLPGERVTYEQYF
TRBD2,TRBV12-3/TRBV12-4,NA,16,TRBJ2-3,TGTGCCAGCAGTTCCCCCCTAGCGGGGCCCACAGATACGCAGTATTTT,CASSSPLAGPTDTQYF
NA,TRBV14,once,16,TRBJ1-2,TGTGCCAGCAGCCCTTCCAGGGGCAATGTAGTATTTGGCTACACCTTC,CASSPSRGNVVFGYTF
NA,TRBV29-1,many,13,TRBJ1-5,TGCAGCGTTGGAAGGGGTGACAATCAGCCCCAGCATTTT,CSVGRGDNQPQHF
TRBD1,TRBV20-1,NA,14,TRBJ1-5,TGCAGTGCTAGACACAGGGGGCCCGGCCAGCCCCAGCATTTT,CSARHRGPGQPQHF
NA,TRBV28,few,16,TRBJ1-5,TGTGCCAGCAGTCGGCGACAGGTTGGTAGCAATCAGCCCCAGCATTTT,CASSRRQVGSNQPQHF
TRBD2,TRBV4-3,few,16,TRBJ2-3,TGCGCCAGCAGCCAAACCCCTAGCGGGAGAACAGATACGCAGTATTTT,CASSQTPSGRTDTQYF
NA,TRBV19,many,12,TRBJ1-1,TGTGCCAGTAGTATAAAGGGGTTTGAAGCTTTCTTT,CASSIKGFEAFF
NA,TRBV6-5,many,15,TRBJ1-4,TGTGCCAGCAGTTACTCGAGTCAGGTTGTAGGAAAACTGTTTTTT,CASSYSSQVVGKLFF